This entry features one T cell receptor (beta chain) sequence. No antigen is known for it. These data originate in a study of T cell responses to AZD1222 COVID-19 vaccine. Study-wide points: The donor cohort was predominantly white British with a female majority, and clonal diversity may have been underestimated. Mapped onto spike, vaccine-associated CD4 TCRs spanned it and were dominant at 160-218 and 743-854. A reported finding is that nearly half of spike-specific TCRs target unmutated variant regions.

TCRdb's table, derived via immunoSEQ multiplex PCR, lists solely in-frame clones and lacks some. The table shows tens of thousands of clones, with about 90% occurring only once. CDR1 and CDR2 from the germline V gene are MNHEY and SMNVEV (reference sequence). The CDR3 consists of 17 residues. Between the trimmed V and J ends, which lost 3 bases and 7 bases, there was a span of 22 bases. The origin of this receptor is an adult in good health. The source material was peripheral blood, sampled on day 0 of AZD1222 vaccination. V gene TRBV27 combines with J gene TRBJ1-5, with D perhaps TRBD1 (6 bases). The CDR3 loop reads CASSFEVGQWLVQPQHF. CDR3 nucleotide sequence: TGTGCCAGCAGTTTTGAGGTGGGACAATGGTTGGTCCAGCCCCAGCATTTT.